Listed here are 28 T cell receptor beta chains from one sample, sequenced in a study of beta chain features in type 1 diabetes. The investigators reverse transcribed all of the isolated RNA, so they sequenced expressed TCRB transcripts. Libraries were prepared by immunoSEQ multiplex PCR; TCRdb keeps only in-frame clonotypes and omits some of them. The profile shows 400,000 to 450,000 clones, more than 11% of them singletons. The material sequenced was naive CD4+ T cells from blood. These TCRs come from a man aged 25 to 45 in good health.

This clone showed up just a few times. This sequence joins TRBV5-4 and TRBJ1-1; TRBD1 matches at 10 bases. Germline loops: CDR1 SGHNT, CDR2 YYREEE (reference sequence). V shed 4 bases and J 2 bases; nucleotides not matched to a gene: 8. CDR3 length: 16 amino acids. The CDR3: CASSTPTGGRNTEAFF. DNA of the CDR3: TGTGCCAGCAGCACACCGACAGGGGGCCGCAACACTGAAGCTTTCTTT.

The chain recombines TRBV4-1 with TRBJ1-2; 9 positions match TRBD1. This CDR3 region has 15 residues. The germline V gene encodes CDR1 MGHRA and CDR2 YSYEKL. The V segment lost 3 bases and the J segment 4 bases; nucleotides outside the gene matches: 6. In nucleotides, the CDR3 is TGCGCCAGCAGCCAGACCGGGACAGGGACCTATGGCTACACCTTC. Translation gives CASSQTGTGTYGYTF.

Of note for this clone: Other nucleotide sequences from this sample produce the same CDR3. The chain recombines TRBV9 with TRBJ1-1; D is undetermined. Trimming removed 0 bases at V and 0 bases at J, with 3 bases between. This CDR3 is 13 amino acids long. In germline, CDR1 is SGDLS, CDR2 YYNGEE. CDR3 sequence reads: CASSVALNTEAFF. CDR3 in DNA: TGTGCCAGCAGCGTAGCTCTGAACACTGAAGCTTTCTTT.

The chain couples TRBV7-8 to TRBJ1-4; tentative D call: TRBD1 (5 bases). V lost 9 bases and J lost 5, with 16 bases in between. Germline CDR1 is SGHVS and CDR2 is FQNEAQ. The CDR3 runs to 14 residues. The CDR3 nucleotides read TGTGCCAGTAGAAGTGGGACTTCAAATGAAAAACTGTTTTTT. Its protein is CASRSGTSNEKLFF.

CDR3: CASSRTGSGEQYV. In DNA, the CDR3 is TGTGCCAGCAGTCGGACGGGTTCGGGGGAGCAGTACGTC. The genes are TRBV6-5 and TRBJ2-7; D is possibly TRBD2 (5 bases). CDR1 and CDR2 (germline): MNHEY, SVGAGI. The CDR3 sequence is 13 residues long. Trimming stripped 5 bases from V and 7 bases from J, with 15 bases between.

The chain employs TRBV4-3 and TRBJ2-1; 7 positions match TRBD2. Trimming took 0 bases from V and 0 from J; bases not matched to a gene: 8. Germline-derived CDR1 and CDR2 are LGHNA and YSLEER. This CDR3 spans 18 amino acids. DNA of the CDR3: TGCGCCAGCAGCCAAGACGACTGGGGGGGTAGCTCCTACAATGAGCAGTTCTTC. It is translated as CASSQDDWGGSSYNEQFF.

Only a few counts were recorded for this clone. The chain is built from TRBV7-2 and TRBJ2-1; D unresolved. The CDR3 length is 16 residues. The germline V gene has CDR1 SGHTA and CDR2 FQGNSA. V was cut by 5 bases and J by 5 bases, with 19 bases left in between. CDR3: CASSPGTPFRNNEQFF. The CDR3 DNA is TGTGCCAGCAGCCCCGGAACCCCCTTCCGAAACAATGAGCAGTTCTTC.

V is TRBV5-4 and J is TRBJ1-1, with TRBD1 identical over 9 bases. V trimming: 3 bases; J trimming: 0 bases; junction bases outside the gene matches: 3. This CDR3 region has 15 residues. Germline V gene lookup returns CDR1 SGHNT and CDR2 YYREEE (reference sequence). In DNA, the CDR3 is TGTGCCAGCAGCTGGACAGGGGATATGAACACTGAAGCTTTCTTT. Translation: CASSWTGDMNTEAFF.

This clone was seen more than once but under ten times. CDR3 protein: CASSEHAYNSPLHF. CDR3 nucleotides: TGTGCCAGCAGTGAACATGCCTATAATTCACCCCTCCACTTT. This chain uses TRBV25-1 with TRBJ1-6; D not certain. Trimming took off 2 bases at V and 2 bases at J, with 4 bases between the two ends. This CDR3 has 14 amino acids. CDR1 is MGHDK and CDR2 is SYGVNS in the germline V gene.

In its sample, this clone was seen a few times. The chain links TRBV15 to TRBJ1-2; D perhaps matches TRBD1 (5 bases). Trimming stripped 0 bases from V and 7 bases from J, with 9 bases between. This CDR3 spans 13 amino acids. Per germline, CDR1 LNHNV and CDR2 YYDKDF (reference sequence). The CDR3 spells CATSRERGRGYTF. CDR3 nucleotides: TGTGCCACCAGCAGAGAAAGGGGACGTGGCTACACCTTC.

The chain joins TRBV5-4 to TRBJ1-4, with 7 bases that match TRBD1. The V gene's germline CDR1 is SGHNT and CDR2 YYREEE (reference sequence). V gave up 4 bases and J gave up 4 bases; unmatched junction bases: 10. The CDR3 is 16 amino acids. CDR3 nucleotide sequence: TGTGCCAGCAGCACCAGACAGGGAACCTATAATGAAAAACTGTTTTTT. Protein sequence: CASSTRQGTYNEKLFF.

The chain couples TRBV25-1 to TRBJ1-2; 8 positions agree with TRBD1. Germline lookup yields CDR1 MGHDK and CDR2 SYGVNS. V trimming: 1 base; J trimming: 11 bases; junction bases outside the gene matches: 12. The CDR3 spans 15 residues. The CDR3 DNA is TGTGCCAGCAGTGAATTTGCGGCGAGGACAGGGAGTTACACCTTC. Residues: CASSEFAARTGSYTF.

This clone was detected only a few times. The chain couples TRBV6-1 to TRBJ1-5; no firm D call. Germline-derived CDR1 and CDR2 are MNHNS and SASEGT. The ends were cut back, 3 bases at V and 7 bases at J, with 13 bases in the middle. CDR3 length: 14 amino acids. CDR3 sequence: CASSEPGLNQPQHF. CDR3 in DNA: TGTGCCAGCAGTGAGCCAGGTTTGAACCAGCCCCAGCATTTT.

The J gene is TRBJ1-2, the V gene TRBV15; D is ambiguous. Trimming shortened V by 3 bases and J by 7 bases, and 12 bases separated the two germline ends. CDR1 is LNHNV, CDR2 YYDKDF, per germline (reference sequence). The CDR3 runs to 13 residues. This CDR3 is CATSSSIVGGYTF. The CDR3 bases are TGTGCCACCAGCAGCTCCATTGTGGGTGGCTACACCTTC. Supplemented by reference TRBV15 and TRBJ1-2, the full variable domain reads DAMVIQNPRYQVTQFGKPVTLSCSQTLNHNVMYWYQQKSSQAPKLLFHYYDKDFNNEADTPDNFQSRRPNTSFCFLDIRSPGLGDTAMYLCATSSSIVGGYTFGSGTRLTVV.

In this sample, this clone turned up a few times. The chain uses TRBV6-5 and TRBJ2-5, with 14 bases lining up with TRBD2. CDR3 length equals 16 residues. Germline V lookup: CDR1 MNHEY, CDR2 SVGAGI. Trimming removed 4 bases from V and 2 bases from J; junction bases left unmatched: 3. The CDR3 sequence is CASSFRLAGGQETQYF. CDR3 bases: TGTGCCAGCAGTTTCCGACTAGCGGGGGGGCAAGAGACCCAGTACTTC.

V is TRBV4-3 and J is TRBJ2-3; maybe TRBD2 (5 bases). This CDR3 has 16 residues. Trimming took 3 bases from V and 1 from J, leaving 14 bases between them. The germline gives CDR1 LGHNA, CDR2 YSLEER. CDR3 DNA sequence: TGCGCCAGCAGCCACCTAGGGAGCGGACGCACAGATACGCAGTATTTT. Residues: CASSHLGSGRTDTQYF.

V gene TRBV7-9 combines with J gene TRBJ2-3; a weak D match, TRBD2 (5 bases). CDR3 length: 15 residues. Trimming took 1 base from V and 7 from J, leaving 15 bases between them. The germline gives CDR1 SEHNR, CDR2 FQNEAQ (reference sequence). The CDR3 sequence: CASSLGETSVNTQYF. The CDR3 region has the DNA TGTGCCAGCAGCTTAGGGGAGACATCCGTAAATACGCAGTATTTT.

This clone was seen more than once but under ten times. V is TRBV4-1 and J is TRBJ2-2; 11 bases map to TRBD2. CDR3 length: 18 residues. V gave up 2 bases and J gave up 0 bases; unmatched junction bases: 5. Germline assignment: CDR1 MGHRA and CDR2 YSYEKL. CDR3 amino acids: CASSQPLAGGSNTGELFF. The CDR3 coding sequence is TGCGCCAGCAGCCAACCTCTAGCGGGAGGTTCGAACACCGGGGAGCTGTTTTTT.

This clone was seen a few times. This sample includes further DNA sequences coding for the same CDR3. The chain joins TRBV18 to TRBJ2-5; D is ambiguous. The V end lost 3 bases, the J end lost 5 bases, and 4 bases lay between the germline ends. The CDR3 is 11 amino acids. CDR1 is KGHSH and CDR2 is LQKENI in the germline V gene. DNA for the CDR3: TGTGCCAGCTCACCGGGGGAGACCCAGTACTTC. Protein sequence: CASSPGETQYF.

The V call is TRBV5-1, the J call TRBJ2-4, with D possibly TRBD2 on 7 matching bases. The CDR3 consists of 18 residues. Germline assignment: CDR1 SGHRS and CDR2 YFSETQ. The V end was cut by 4 bases, the J end by 5 bases, with 25 bases between. DNA of the CDR3: TGCGCCAGCAGCCTCACCCCAGTGGGGGGGCGGGGCGAAAACATTCAGTACTTC. Residues: CASSLTPVGGRGENIQYF. Together with reference TRBV5-1 and TRBJ2-4, the CDR3 gives the full variable domain: KAGVTQTPRYLIKTRGQQVTLSCSPISGHRSVSWYQQTPGQGLQFLFEYFSETQRNKGNFPGRFSGRQFSNSRSEMNVSTLELGDSALYLCASSLTPVGGRGENIQYFGAGTRLSVL.

The CDR3 DNA reads as TGTGCCAGCAGCGCCGACTCAAGGGATACGCAGTATTTT. This encodes CASSADSRDTQYF. This rearrangement joins TRBV9 to TRBJ2-3; D is ambiguous. The V gene's germline CDR1 is SGDLS and CDR2 YYNGEE. This CDR3 has 13 amino acids. V was cut by 3 bases and J by 6 bases, with 11 bases left in between.

The rearrangement uses TRBV5-1 and TRBJ2-5; 13 bases align to TRBD2. Germline V lookup: CDR1 SGHRS, CDR2 YFSETQ. The CDR3 loop spans 15 amino acids. With V trimmed by 5 bases and J by 7 bases, 8 bases remained unmatched. CDR3 sequence: CASRPLAGGPPTQYF. CDR3 DNA sequence: TGCGCCAGCAGACCACTAGCGGGAGGGCCTCCGACCCAGTACTTC.

This clone came up a few times. V is TRBV4-2 and J is TRBJ2-1; D may correspond to TRBD1 or TRBD2 (5 bases each). The CDR3 runs 16 residues. Trimming left V 5 bases short and J 8 bases short, with 22 bases between. CDR1 and CDR2 (germline): LGHNA, YNFKEQ. The CDR3 region has the DNA TGTGCCAGCAGCGAAAGTCTGGGGGAGTCGATGCATGAGCAGTTCTTC. This codes for CASSESLGESMHEQFF.

The chain carries TRBV2 and TRBJ1-4; no clear D gene. The CDR3 spans 11 residues. Trimming shortened V by 0 bases and J by 8 bases, and 1 base separated the two germline ends. Germline CDR1 SNHLY, CDR2 FYNNEI. CDR3 region: CASSEAEKLFF. Here the CDR3 DNA reads TGTGCCAGCAGTGAAGCGGAAAAACTGTTTTTT.

J is TRBJ2-3 and V is TRBV10-3, with 9 positions matching TRBD2. The CDR3 runs 14 residues. Germline CDR1 is ENHRY and CDR2 is SYGVKD. The J segment lost 8 bases and the V segment lost 9 bases, leaving 12 bases of the junction unmatched. The CDR3 sequence: CAMGSGTSSGTQYF. CDR3 sequence (DNA): TGTGCCATGGGGTCCGGGACTAGCAGCGGTACGCAGTATTTT.

J is TRBJ1-1 and V is TRBV27; D is unclear. This CDR3 contains 12 residues. V was pared by 4 bases and J by 5 bases, with 8 bases between. Germline CDR1 is MNHEY and CDR2 is SMNVEV (reference sequence). The CDR3 here is CASSSVGTEAFF. CDR3 nucleotides: TGTGCCAGCAGTTCCGTAGGGACTGAAGCTTTCTTT.

The chain carries TRBV4-1 and TRBJ1-2; D is unclear. Germline V CDR1 and CDR2: MGHRA, YSYEKL. The V and J ends lost 0 bases and 4 bases respectively, with 12 bases between them. This CDR3 has 15 residues. CDR3 amino acids: CASSQDEASFYGYTF. CDR3 DNA: TGCGCCAGCAGCCAAGATGAGGCCAGCTTCTATGGCTACACCTTC.

This clone was detected only a few times. The V and J genes are TRBV18 and TRBJ1-2; D may be TRBD1 (6 bases). In germline, CDR1 is KGHSH, CDR2 LQKENI. This CDR3 has 16 amino acids. Trimming cost V 4 bases and J 4 bases, with 19 bases left between them. The CDR3 DNA sequence: TGTGCCAGCTCACGTGTATCCGGACAGAAGAGCTATGGCTACACCTTC. Translating gives CASSRVSGQKSYGYTF.